This TCR beta chain comes out of a study of cytomegalovirus exposure and HLA in healthy donors (dated by TCRdb to 2015 to 2018). With respect to the entire study: An earlier analysis of more than 550 of the donors reported under 300 Gb of sequence data and 95 million to 120 million unique TCR beta sequences obtained from roughly 170 million T cells. Around 320 gigabases of sequencing data and approximately 80 million unique TCR sequences were included in an early release covering under 650 HLA-typed donors. Of the 300 to 450 genotyped donors, over 65% fell in the genetic ancestry cluster associated with self-reported Caucasian donors. The aim of the study was to test whether cataloging public T cell receptors could identify signatures of past pathogen exposure. The study used immunosequencing to profile the T cell repertoires of several hundred subjects and linked those repertoires to cytomegalovirus serostatus. In addition to the first cohort of roughly 670 subjects, a separate validation cohort of approximately 130 different subjects was used. The study combined high-throughput TCR immunosequencing, statistical association of individual TCRs with disease status, and machine learning to predict cytomegalovirus infection status. A later analysis re-examined previously published TCR beta repertoires from just over 650 donors and added high-resolution HLA genotyping to investigate patterns of TCR occurrence. Rather than drawing on any new phenotypic data, the later analysis identified candidate immune exposures from TCR beta sequences and the way those sequences occurred across donors. An earlier analysis of 587 of the donors applied high-throughput TCR beta sequencing to assess whether each TCR beta V gene segment acted as functional or pseudogenic. Donor age, sex, ethnicity and CMV serostatus were compiled together with the repertoire data. In a later genetic analysis, genome-wide SNP genotypes for about three fifths of the 666 donors were used, and that subset was treated as a discovery cohort. All discovery cohort repertoires had been generated on a single sequencing platform. Both class I and class II loci were covered by HLA typing, at four-digit resolution. The number of donors typed differed by locus, with about 629-630 for A, B, C, DRB1 and DQB1, 522 for DQA1, 600 to 610 for DPA1, and some 440 for DPB1. About five DR-DQ haplotypes were handled as single units for association and clustering, since linkage in the cohort was strong. Among around 400 genotyped donors of the cohort, an average of 235,054 unique TCR beta nucleotide sequences were sequenced per donor, around 18% of them non-productive. What the research found in general, with its limitations: Because counts were too low, about 18 rarely observed V segments, including chromosome 9 orphons, were left out of the earlier analysis of a few hundred of the donors. V-gene and J-gene trimming of TCR beta chains was associated with a missense DCLRE1C variant in a later genetic analysis, and the association was replicated in an independent cohort. Correlated functional status among segregating V segments might reflect linkage disequilibrium, but an unknown experimental factor could not be ruled out. Some IMGT-functional V segments, including TRBV6-2 and TRBV6-3, could not be distinguished by the 87-base-pair reads and were therefore excluded. According to a later genetic analysis, donors in an Asian-associated ancestry cluster had fewer N-insertions in productive TCRs than the approximately 710-donor mean. A group of highly shared sequence variants was considered likely to be a technical artifact of the sequencing pipeline. An earlier analysis of around 600 of the donors showed that most TCR beta V segments appeared in productive rearrangements either about 87% or about 30% of the time, which broadly matched IMGT annotations. The study gave a list of about 170 TCR beta chains associated with cytomegalovirus. While some public TCRs were present in many individuals, most TCR sequences turned up only very rarely across donors. In a later analysis, most CMV-associated TCR beta chains were found to appear HLA-restricted, with HLA associations seemingly driven largely by CMV exposure. According to a later analysis, parvovirus B19, influenza, CMV and Epstein-Barr virus appeared linked to several top co-occurrence clusters. It was suggested by the authors that the approach could potentially be generalized to other disease states and immunological phenotypes. Roughly uniform sequencing depth across donors was assumed in presence/absence analyses, although this assumption may not hold. In a later analysis, TCR association rates were found to vary across HLA loci, with the most associated TCRs seen for DRB1 alleles and the fewest for HLA-C alleles. In a later analysis, HLA-associated TCR beta chains showed more clonal expansion and lower generation probabilities than non-associated chains that were equally common. Cytomegalovirus status was reported to be diagnosed by the classifier with high specificity and sensitivity in both the original and validation cohorts. For the cohort, immune exposure information was limited to CMV serostatus. In this cohort, only TCR beta chains were sequenced, and detectable features were limited by the absence of alpha or paired-chain data. A further reported finding was that TCR beta sequences accurately predicted the HLA-A and HLA-B alleles for most subjects in the first cohort. In vitro tests confirmed that a few of the cytomegalovirus-associated TCR beta chains recognize cytomegalovirus antigens. Because HLA typing was unavailable for some donors at each locus, only the typed subset was used in association tests. When HLA alleles, especially DR and DQ, strongly co-occurred, attributing TCR associations to individual alleles was difficult. Specific HLA alleles were associated with 18,000 or so TCR beta sequences at a false discovery rate of 0.05 in a later analysis.

The method behind the library was the immunoSEQ multiplex PCR assay. The multiplex PCR relied on a mix of 60 forward primers for TCR Vbeta segments and 13 reverse primers for TCR Jbeta segments. A multiplex PCR assay on genomic DNA amplified the CDR3 region of rearranged TCR beta genes. The Illumina HiSeq System was used to sequence the amplified TCR beta libraries as 87-base-pair reads. From the authors' description of their analysis: In a later analysis, tens of millions of unique TCR beta chains were counted across the roughly 670 repertoires, and approximately 11 million of these chains were shared by at least two donors. A nearest-neighbor algorithm error-corrected the raw reads and collapsed the reads into unique sequences, merging closely related sequences to remove PCR and sequencing errors. To assign V, D and J gene segments, CDR3 sequences were aligned to IMGT reference sequences. For a sequence to be retained, at least a six-nucleotide match to both a V gene segment and a J gene segment was required. A rearrangement was called productive if the CDR3 had no stop codons and remained in frame with V and J, and every other rearrangement was called non-productive. CDR3 was defined according to IMGT convention as the region running from the second conserved V-encoded cysteine to the conserved J-encoded phenylalanine. Sequences without an unambiguous match to a single V gene segment were excluded from the earlier analysis of 500 to 700 of the donors. An earlier analysis of approximately 590 of the donors called V segments functional above 56.7% productive rearrangements and segregating when the between-donor standard deviation exceeded 5%. A statistical classification framework was developed to diagnose cytomegalovirus status using the catalog of TCR beta chain sequences. In a later analysis, TCR nucleotide sequences were compared against IMGT/GENE-DB human TR gene sequences so that V and J genes could be assigned. The TCRdist pipeline was used in a later analysis to assign CDR3 sequences and most-parsimonious VDJ recombination scenarios. A later analysis defined each TCR beta chain by its CDR3 amino acid sequence plus V-gene family, and excluded reads lacking a unique V-gene family. In a later analysis, fewer than 650 highly shared, low-generation-probability nucleotide sequences were removed to address suspected cross-contamination and a sequencing artifact. In a later analysis, a clonal expansion index for each public chain was calculated from normalized within-repertoire ranks of inferred template counts. In a later analysis, generation probabilities were computed using a VDJ recombination model fitted to out-of-frame rearrangements, and the results were checked against IGoR. Hypergeometric tests were used in a later analysis to score TCR-TCR, TCR-HLA and TCR-CMV co-occurrence, with a repertoire-size bias correction applied to the TCR pairs. In a later analysis, false discovery rates were estimated by permuting HLA or CMV assignments 20 times. A later analysis grouped co-occurring TCRs with DBSCAN, adding TCRdist sequence similarity when clustering within HLA-allele-positive subsets. Repertoires with fewer than 30,000 or more than 120,000 public chains were left out of co-occurrence clustering, as were five repertoires with anomalous nucleotide sharing. Here the immuneACCESS table is served through TCRdb, limited to in-frame sequences with V and J called. Missing clones are a known gap in these copies; in checked studies unresolved V genes cover under half, and the rest lacks a known reason. V and J calls and clone size are as listed in that table; D and trimming were resolved from the DNA. The sample yields roughly 180,000 clones; roughly four fifths were counted once. Around 4.9% of the sample is taken by the ten largest.

This clone is a singleton in its sample. Its specific antigen is unknown. Base-call qualities are not available, and no considerably larger clone is one nucleotide away. For CDR1 and CDR2, the germline V gene lists SQVTM and ANQGSEA. Deletion took 4 bases off V and 2 bases off J, with a span of 8 bases between the germline ends. Counted from cysteine to phenylalanine, this CDR3 has 12 amino acids. Only the CDR3 DNA is retained, 36 bases long and in frame from the first base. In total, around 600 healthy bone marrow donors made up the cohort. At the time of sampling, every cohort member was nominally healthy, though immune exposures that went unrecorded were likely present. The donor tested CMV seronegative and was one of the 352 seronegative cohort members. Each donor provided a peripheral blood sample, and peripheral blood mononuclear cells were used for TCR beta sequencing. The Qiagen DNeasy Blood Extraction Kit was used to extract genomic DNA from the blood cell samples.

The receptor comes from a man younger than 35 in good health and CMV-seronegative. The sequenced material came from PBMCs. The chain uses TRBV29-1 and TRBJ2-5, with the D gene uncertain. The DNA sequence is given as TGCAGCGTTGGACATGTTCAAGAGACCCAGTACTTC. This sequence encodes CSVGHVQETQYF.